This T cell receptor beta chain was sequenced for a study of blood T cells in healthy people across ages. Study observations and caveats: Diversity of TCR beta correlated strongly with naive T cell percentage.

This clonotype was seen a handful of times. No antigen is known for it. Germline assignment: CDR1 MNHNS and CDR2 SASEGT. This CDR3 contains 20 residues. J gave up 5 bases and V 5 bases, and 24 bases lay outside the gene matches. The second PCR ran roughly 7 to 12 cycles with a sample-barcoded 5' primer and J-beta primers. Every sample gave at least 2.5 million paired-end reads containing CDR3. Each CDR3 protein gets one entry after TCRdb re-called the 5' RACE reads with MiXCR. The data contain about 680,000 distinct CDR3 sequences, 49% of them singletons. The chain couples TRBV6-1 to TRBJ2-5, with 9 bases matching TRBD2. The sequencing sample was made of blood. The receptor was derived from a woman aged 55-69 years in good health. The CDR3 DNA sequence: TGTGCCAGCAGTCCTCGCGGAGGTAGCGGGAGTAGGCCCTTCGTGGAGACCCAGTACTTC. Its translation: CASSPRGGSGSRPFVETQYF.